Listed here are 13 T cell receptor beta chains from one sample, sequenced in a study of CD8 T cells in Susac syndrome. With random hexamers, roughly 0.45 to 1 ug RNA was reverse transcribed. TCRdb passed the immunoSEQ multiplex PCR reads through MiXCR, listing each CDR3 protein once. Of some 150,000 distinct CDR3 sequences listed, roughly 94% are singletons. Sequenced: CD8+ T cells from PBMCs. The receptors shown here come from a human donor with multiple sclerosis.

Points on this clonotype: One junction end does not reproduce the germline sequence, and a read error may be involved. V and J are TRBV11-2 and TRBJ2-2; possibly TRBD1 or TRBD2 for D (5 bases each). CDR3 length equals 15 residues. Per the germline V gene, CDR1 is SGHAT and CDR2 is FQNNGV. The CDR3 sequence: CASSGTGTKTGELFF. CDR3 nucleotide sequence: TGTGCCAGCAGCGGTACCGGGACGAAGACCGGGGAGCTGTTTTTT.

This chain joins TRBV27 and TRBJ1-5, with 7 bases that match TRBD1. Germline trimming cut 6 bases from V and 1 base from J; bases unmatched to any gene: 6. Germline V gene lookup returns CDR1 MNHEY and CDR2 SMNVEV (reference sequence). This CDR3 region has 15 residues. In DNA form, the CDR3 reads TGTGCCAGCAGCCCCAGGGACAGAAGCAATCAGCCCCAGCATTTT. It translates to CASSPRDRSNQPQHF.

The rearrangement links TRBV9 to TRBJ2-1; TRBD1 matches at 8 bases. This CDR3 has 20 amino acids. Unmatched junction bases numbered 19, after V lost 0 bases and J lost 5 bases. From germline, CDR1 is SGDLS and CDR2 YYNGEE. The CDR3 region has the DNA TGTGCCAGCAGCGTAGTCATCCTGGCCGAACCGGGACAGGATCACAATGAGCAGTTCTTC. Its protein is CASSVVILAEPGQDHNEQFF.

V gene TRBV11-2 combines with J gene TRBJ2-2; D uncertain. Trimming removed 5 bases at V and 6 bases at J, with 4 bases between. The CDR3 is made up of 11 amino acids. CDR1 is SGHAT, CDR2 FQNNGV, per germline. The CDR3 sequence: CASSPPGELFF. CDR3 coding DNA: TGTGCCAGCAGCCCCCCCGGGGAGCTGTTTTTT.

V and J are TRBV29-1 and TRBJ1-5; possible D gene TRBD1, 5 bases. This CDR3 contains 14 residues. Trimming took 6 bases from V and 3 from J, leaving 15 bases between them. The germline gives CDR1 SQVTM, CDR2 ANQGSEA. The CDR3 sequence is CSVGDRGFNQPQHF. CDR3 in DNA: TGCAGCGTAGGGGACCGGGGATTCAATCAGCCCCAGCATTTT.

The rearrangement links TRBV29-1 to TRBJ2-6; 8 bases agree with TRBD1. Trimming took 0 bases from V and 0 from J; bases not matched to a gene: 10. Per the germline V gene, CDR1 is SQVTM and CDR2 is ANQGSEA. The CDR3 has 19 amino acids. The CDR3 loop reads CSVEDRQGAIFSGANVLTF. Written as DNA, the CDR3 is TGCAGCGTTGAAGATCGCCAGGGGGCCATCTTCTCTGGGGCCAACGTCCTGACTTTC.

The genes are TRBV25-1 and TRBJ2-5, with TRBD1 matching over 8 bases. The junction had 4 bases not matched to a gene; V was cut back by 3 bases and J by 4 bases. The CDR3 length is 14 residues. The germline V gene has CDR1 MGHDK and CDR2 SYGVNS. DNA for the CDR3: TGTGCCAGCAGTGACGGACAGGGCCGAGAGACCCAGTACTTC. It codes for CASSDGQGRETQYF.

This clonotype was picked up one time. The chain joins TRBV27 to TRBJ2-1, with D possibly TRBD1 on 6 matching bases. V dropped 4 bases and J dropped 6 bases, with 16 bases sitting between them. The germline CDR1 and CDR2 sequences are MNHEY and SMNVEV (reference sequence). This CDR3 is built from 15 residues. CDR3 sequence (DNA): TGTGCCAGCAGTTGGAGCAGGGGAGATCTCAATGAGCAGTTCTTC. Protein sequence: CASSWSRGDLNEQFF.

The rearrangement links TRBV27 to TRBJ2-5; 11 nucleotides match TRBD1. CDR3 length: 14 amino acids. After removal of 6 bases from V and 8 bases from J, the junction contained 8 bases not matched to a gene. The germline gives CDR1 MNHEY, CDR2 SMNVEV (reference sequence). The CDR3 here is CASSPGTGGRTQYF. In DNA, the CDR3 is TGTGCCAGCAGCCCTGGGACAGGGGGAAGAACCCAGTACTTC.

The chain uses TRBV7-9 and TRBJ1-1; D not certain. Trimming took 3 bases from V and 1 from J, leaving 6 bases between them. CDR1 and CDR2 from the germline V gene are SEHNR and FQNEAQ (reference sequence). CDR3 size: 13 residues. CDR3 nucleotide sequence: TGTGCCAGCAGCTTGGGTACGAACACTGAAGCTTTCTTT. It encodes CASSLGTNTEAFF.

The CDR3 coding sequence is TGTGCCAGCAGTTGGCGCGAGGATAATCAGCCCCAGCATTTT. Protein sequence: CASSWREDNQPQHF. V usage is TRBV6-2 or TRBV6-3 and J usage is TRBJ1-5; D is unresolved. The CDR3 loop spans 14 amino acids. From germline, CDR1 is MNHEY and CDR2 SVGEGT. The V end was cut by 4 bases, the J end by 4 bases, with 11 bases between.

The chain links TRBV20-1 to TRBJ1-2; D not resolved. With 2 bases removed from V and 5 bases from J, the gap between germline ends came to 6 bases. Germline V gene sequence: CDR1 DFQATT, CDR2 SNEGSKA (reference sequence). The CDR3 length is 11 residues. CDR3 coding DNA: TGCAGTGCTAGAATAGAGTATGGCTACACCTTC. Amino acid sequence: CSARIEYGYTF.

The chain carries TRBV20-1 and TRBJ2-7; 12 positions match TRBD1. Trimming took 0 bases from V and 7 from J; bases not matched to a gene: 7. Germline loops: CDR1 DFQATT, CDR2 SNEGSKA (reference sequence). This CDR3 is built from 15 residues. The DNA for the CDR3 is TGCAGTGCTAGAGATCCGGGACAGGGGGCTGGGGAGCAGTACTTC. It encodes CSARDPGQGAGEQYF.